The 27 T cell receptor beta chains below were found in one sample sequenced in a study of graft-versus-host responses after intestinal transplantation. Repertoires were generated with immunoSEQ multiplex PCR, while TCRdb's copy carries only in-frame clones and drops some. Of about 100,000 clones listed, roughly 87% are singletons. Their recognized antigens are unknown. Here the sequenced sample was unstimulated CD4+ T cells sorted from spleen or lymph node cells, taken before intestinal transplant. The receptors originated from a human donor who received an intestinal transplant.

The chain links TRBV4-1 to TRBJ2-5; a possible D gene is TRBD2 (5 bases). With 1 base removed from V and 1 base from J, the gap between germline ends came to 13 bases. The CDR3 contains 16 residues. CDR1 MGHRA and CDR2 YSYEKL come from the germline V gene. As DNA, the CDR3 is TGCGCCAGCAGCCAAGCGGAGAGGGTACCCCAAGAGACCCAGTACTTC. Protein: CASSQAERVPQETQYF.

The chain combines TRBV10-3 with TRBJ1-3; D not resolved. This CDR3 has 13 amino acids. V was pared by 7 bases and J by 1 base, with 8 bases between. Germline V gene sequence: CDR1 ENHRY, CDR2 SYGVKD. CDR3 nucleotides: TGTGCCATCAAGGGCGCTTCTGGAAACACCATATATTTT. It translates to CAIKGASGNTIYF.

The gene calls are TRBV5-1 and TRBJ2-5; possibly TRBD1 or TRBD2 for D (5 bases each). This CDR3 region has 14 residues. The germline V gene has CDR1 SGHRS and CDR2 YFSETQ. The V end was cut by 0 bases, the J end by 5 bases, with 11 bases between. CDR3 protein: CASSLGEGRETQYF. The CDR3 nucleotides are TGCGCCAGCAGCTTGGGCGAGGGGCGGGAGACCCAGTACTTC. The whole variable domain, remainder taken from reference TRBV5-1 and TRBJ2-5, is KAGVTQTPRYLIKTRGQQVTLSCSPISGHRSVSWYQQTPGQGLQFLFEYFSETQRNKGNFPGRFSGRQFSNSRSEMNVSTLELGDSALYLCASSLGEGRETQYFGPGTRLLVL.

The chain links TRBV20-1 to TRBJ2-3, with a weak D call TRBD2 (5 bases). V was cut by 4 bases and J by 6 bases, with 8 bases left in between. CDR1 and CDR2 from the germline V gene are DFQATT and SNEGSKA (reference sequence). The CDR3 is 11 residues long. The CDR3 loop reads CSAIRGDTQYF. CDR3 sequence (DNA): TGCAGTGCTATAAGAGGGGATACGCAGTATTTT.

The V gene is TRBV19, the J gene TRBJ1-1; no clear D gene. Trimming left V 4 bases short and J 4 bases short, with 13 bases between. This CDR3 spans 14 amino acids. Germline-derived CDR1 and CDR2 are LNHDA and SQIVND (reference sequence). CDR3 sequence (DNA): TGTGCCAGTAGTACCCTGGGCGGTGGCACTGAAGCTTTCTTT. This translates into CASSTLGGGTEAFF.

The chain recombines TRBV7-9 with TRBJ2-3, with a tentative D call TRBD1 (5 bases). Trimming cost V 11 bases and J 2 bases, with 14 bases left between them. Germline V gives CDR1 SEHNR, CDR2 FQNEAQ (reference sequence). This CDR3 contains 13 residues. The CDR3 loop reads CAGHPWITDTQYF. The CDR3 bases are TGTGCCGGACATCCCTGGATCACAGATACGCAGTATTTT.

This sequence joins TRBV27 and TRBJ2-7, with 8 nucleotides matching TRBD1. Per germline, CDR1 MNHEY and CDR2 SMNVEV (reference sequence). There are 15 residues in the CDR3. The trim removed 7 bases at V and 6 bases at J, leaving 14 bases unmatched. The CDR3 bases are TGTGCCAGCAAGCTGCCGGGACAGGTCTTTCCCGAGCAGTACTTC. It is translated as CASKLPGQVFPEQYF.

The chain carries TRBV5-1 and TRBJ2-1; 9 bases agree with TRBD2. Germline CDR1 SGHRS, CDR2 YFSETQ. CDR3 size: 15 residues. J was trimmed by 8 bases and V by 4 bases; bases with no gene match: 10. The CDR3, as DNA: TGCGCCAGCAGCCCGGGGGTAGCGGGAGCATATGAGCAGTTCTTC. It encodes CASSPGVAGAYEQFF. Variable domain in full (rest from reference TRBV5-1 and TRBJ2-1): KAGVTQTPRYLIKTRGQQVTLSCSPISGHRSVSWYQQTPGQGLQFLFEYFSETQRNKGNFPGRFSGRQFSNSRSEMNVSTLELGDSALYLCASSPGVAGAYEQFFGPGTRLTVL.

V is TRBV10-3 and J is TRBJ2-5; unclear D gene. CDR1 ENHRY and CDR2 SYGVKD come from the germline V gene. The CDR3 is 14 amino acids. V gave up 5 bases and J gave up 5 bases, with 15 bases separating them. This CDR3 reads CAISFTPREETQYF. CDR3 in DNA: TGTGCCATCAGTTTTACCCCTCGAGAGGAGACCCAGTACTTC.

The gene calls are TRBV5-6 and TRBJ2-6; 7 bases agree with TRBD2. The CDR3 is made up of 15 amino acids. The germline V gene has CDR1 SGHDT and CDR2 YYEEEE. J was trimmed by 3 bases and V by 2 bases; bases with no gene match: 2. The CDR3 reads CASSLTSVGANVLTF. As DNA, the CDR3 is TGTGCCAGCAGCTTAACTAGCGTTGGGGCCAACGTCCTGACTTTC.

CDR3 region: CASSSQGRPYNSPLHF. The CDR3 DNA reads as TGTGCCAGCAGCTCCCAGGGGAGACCCTATAATTCACCCCTCCACTTT. The J gene is TRBJ1-6, the V gene TRBV11-2; D is possibly TRBD1 (6 bases). Trimming pared 4 bases from V and 2 bases from J, leaving 12 bases between. The CDR3 totals 16 residues. Germline V CDR1 and CDR2: SGHAT, FQNNGV.

The V gene is TRBV9, the J gene TRBJ2-7; 7 bases are shared with TRBD1. This CDR3 spans 15 amino acids. V gave up 4 bases and J gave up 5 bases; unmatched junction bases: 12. Germline lookup yields CDR1 SGDLS and CDR2 YYNGEE. CDR3 amino acids: CASSPRGTASNEQYF. The CDR3 nucleotides read TGTGCCAGCAGCCCCCGAGGGACAGCCTCAAACGAGCAGTACTTC. Full variable domain (remainder filled in from reference TRBV9 and TRBJ2-7): DSGVTQTPKHLITATGQRVTLRCSPRSGDLSVYWYQQSLDQGLQFLIQYYNGEERAKGNILERFSAQQFPDLHSELNLSSLELGDSALYFCASSPRGTASNEQYFGPGTRLTVT.

The J gene is TRBJ1-5, the V gene TRBV12-5; 9 nucleotides line up with TRBD1. The CDR3 spans 16 residues. The germline V gene encodes CDR1 LGHNT and CDR2 FRNRAP. V was pared by 5 bases and J by 4 bases, with 9 bases of the junction left unmatched. The CDR3 loop is CASGLGQGEGNQPQHF. The CDR3 DNA reads TGTGCTAGTGGTCTGGGACAGGGCGAGGGAAATCAGCCCCAGCATTTT.

The chain is built from TRBV27 and TRBJ2-2; TRBD2 agrees at 12 bases. V was pared by 6 bases and J by 1 base, with 0 bases of the junction left unmatched. Germline V CDR1 and CDR2: MNHEY, SMNVEV (reference sequence). The CDR3 is made up of 15 amino acids. CDR3 nucleotides: TGTGCCAGCAGACTAGCGGGAGGGAACACCGGGGAGCTGTTTTTT. It yields the protein CASRLAGGNTGELFF.

This sequence joins TRBV30 and TRBJ2-3; 10 bases line up with TRBD2. Germline loops: CDR1 GTSNPN, CDR2 SVGIG (reference sequence). With 4 bases clipped from V and 9 bases from J, the junction kept 4 bases outside the gene matches. The CDR3 is made up of 12 amino acids. Here the CDR3 reads CAWTSGRGTQYF. In DNA, the CDR3 is TGTGCCTGGACGAGCGGGAGGGGAACGCAGTATTTT. Full variable domain (missing parts from reference TRBV30 and TRBJ2-3): SQTIHQWPATLVQPVGSPLSLECTVEGTSNPNLYWYRQAAGRGLQLLFYSVGIGQISSEVPQNLSASRPQDRQFILSSKKLLLSDSGFYLCAWTSGRGTQYFGPGTRLTVL.

In this sample, this clone turned up once. The genes are TRBV29-1 and TRBJ1-1, with D hard to call. This CDR3 comprises 13 residues. V was pared by 6 bases and J by 5 bases, with 16 bases between. Germline lookup yields CDR1 SQVTM and CDR2 ANQGSEA. CDR3 bases: TGCAGCGTGGAGGCACAGCGGAGGACTGAAGCTTTCTTT. Translation gives CSVEAQRRTEAFF. Full variable domain (rest looked up from reference TRBV29-1 and TRBJ1-1): SAVISQKPSRDICQRGTSLTIQCQVDSQVTMMFWYRQQPGQSLTLIATANQGSEATYESGFVIDKFPISRPNLTFSTLTVSNMSPEDSSIYLCSVEAQRRTEAFFGQGTRLTVV.

This chain connects TRBV6-1 to TRBJ1-6, with TRBD1 matching 7 bases. J gave up 4 bases and V 5 bases, and 5 bases lay outside the gene matches. The CDR3 extends over 15 amino acids. Germline V gene data show CDR1 as MNHNS and CDR2 as SASEGT. The CDR3, as DNA: TGTGCCAGCAGTCTCAGGGGGAATTATAATTCACCCCTCCACTTT. This sequence encodes CASSLRGNYNSPLHF.

This clone was found once. The CDR3 is CASSPSSGNHEQYF. CDR3 nucleotides: TGTGCCAGCAGCCCATCTAGCGGGAATCACGAGCAGTACTTC. The J gene is TRBJ2-7, the V gene TRBV7-2, with TRBD2 matching 9 bases. Looked up from germline, CDR1 is SGHTA and CDR2 is FQGNSA. This CDR3 is 14 amino acids long. V gave up 5 bases and J gave up 5 bases; unmatched junction bases: 7.

The genes are TRBV19 and TRBJ2-3; TRBD1 aligns across 7 bases. This CDR3 has 20 residues. Germline V gene sequence: CDR1 LNHDA, CDR2 SQIVND (reference sequence). V shed 3 bases, J shed 3 bases, and the junction held 21 bases outside the gene matches. CDR3 sequence: CASSMRGTGAPVGQTDTQYF. CDR3 DNA: TGTGCCAGTAGTATGAGGGGCACAGGGGCGCCCGTGGGACAGACAGATACGCAGTATTTT.

V usage is TRBV10-3 and J usage is TRBJ1-2; no reliable D call. V lost 6 bases, J lost 4 bases, and 12 bases lay in between. Germline lookup yields CDR1 ENHRY and CDR2 SYGVKD. This CDR3 region has 13 residues. The CDR3 DNA reads as TGTGCCATCAGCAGTGAAGGGTCCTATGGCTACACCTTC. Protein sequence: CAISSEGSYGYTF.

This clone was found once. The chain's CDR3 is CASSLVVSRREQYF. CDR3 bases: TGTGCCAGCAGCTTGGTAGTCAGCCGTAGGGAGCAGTACTTC. The V call is TRBV5-6, the J call TRBJ2-7; D not certain. There are 14 residues in the CDR3. V lost 0 bases and J 7 bases, leaving 14 bases between the germline ends. Looked up from germline, CDR1 is SGHDT and CDR2 is YYEEEE.

The J gene is TRBJ2-7, the V gene TRBV6-4; either TRBD1 or TRBD2 may fit D (5 bases each). CDR3 length equals 12 residues. V was shortened by 10 bases and J by 2 bases, with 12 bases between the two germline ends. The germline V gene has CDR1 MRHNA and CDR2 SNTAGT. CDR3 residues: CATPGRPYEQYF. CDR3 coding DNA: TGTGCCACCCCGGGACGGCCCTACGAGCAGTACTTC.

This chain uses TRBV28 with TRBJ1-5; 7 bases agree with TRBD1. This CDR3 spans 15 amino acids. Germline CDR1 MDHEN, CDR2 SYDVKM. J gave up 2 bases and V 2 bases, and 3 bases lay outside the gene matches. As DNA, the CDR3 is TGTGCCAGCAGTTTACCCGACAGGGGCAATCAGCCCCAGCATTTT. This codes for CASSLPDRGNQPQHF.

The chain joins TRBV12-5 to TRBJ1-4; weak D call: TRBD1 (5 bases). This CDR3 is built from 15 residues. The V end lost 3 bases, the J end lost 8 bases, and 16 bases lay between the germline ends. CDR1 is LGHNT, CDR2 FRNRAP, per germline. In nucleotides, the CDR3 is TGTGCTAGTGGTTTACGGCGAACAGGTCGCGAAAAACTGTTTTTT. Translated, it gives CASGLRRTGREKLFF.

The rearrangement links TRBV10-3 to TRBJ1-5; D ambiguous. Germline CDR1 and CDR2: ENHRY and SYGVKD. V was clipped by 4 bases and J by 5 bases, with 12 bases between them. The CDR3 is 14 amino acids. CDR3 protein: CAISAAGGDQPQHF. The CDR3 coding sequence is TGTGCCATCAGTGCGGCAGGCGGAGATCAGCCCCAGCATTTT.

V and J are TRBV5-1 and TRBJ2-3; perhaps TRBD2 as D (5 bases). The V end was cut by 1 base, the J end by 0 bases, with 9 bases between. This CDR3 spans 15 amino acids. From germline, CDR1 is SGHRS and CDR2 YFSETQ. The CDR3 nucleotides read TGCGCCAGCAGCTTGTCCCTAGCTAGCACAGATACGCAGTATTTT. This translates into CASSLSLASTDTQYF.

The V and J genes are TRBV6-6 and TRBJ2-3; 7 nucleotides agree with TRBD2. Germline V gene lookup returns CDR1 MNHNY and CDR2 SVGAGI (reference sequence). This CDR3 is built from 14 residues. V lost 5 bases and J lost 6; bases outside the gene matches: 8. The CDR3 here is CASSIRLAGDTQYF. The DNA of the CDR3 is TGTGCCAGCAGTATACGACTAGCCGGGGATACGCAGTATTTT.